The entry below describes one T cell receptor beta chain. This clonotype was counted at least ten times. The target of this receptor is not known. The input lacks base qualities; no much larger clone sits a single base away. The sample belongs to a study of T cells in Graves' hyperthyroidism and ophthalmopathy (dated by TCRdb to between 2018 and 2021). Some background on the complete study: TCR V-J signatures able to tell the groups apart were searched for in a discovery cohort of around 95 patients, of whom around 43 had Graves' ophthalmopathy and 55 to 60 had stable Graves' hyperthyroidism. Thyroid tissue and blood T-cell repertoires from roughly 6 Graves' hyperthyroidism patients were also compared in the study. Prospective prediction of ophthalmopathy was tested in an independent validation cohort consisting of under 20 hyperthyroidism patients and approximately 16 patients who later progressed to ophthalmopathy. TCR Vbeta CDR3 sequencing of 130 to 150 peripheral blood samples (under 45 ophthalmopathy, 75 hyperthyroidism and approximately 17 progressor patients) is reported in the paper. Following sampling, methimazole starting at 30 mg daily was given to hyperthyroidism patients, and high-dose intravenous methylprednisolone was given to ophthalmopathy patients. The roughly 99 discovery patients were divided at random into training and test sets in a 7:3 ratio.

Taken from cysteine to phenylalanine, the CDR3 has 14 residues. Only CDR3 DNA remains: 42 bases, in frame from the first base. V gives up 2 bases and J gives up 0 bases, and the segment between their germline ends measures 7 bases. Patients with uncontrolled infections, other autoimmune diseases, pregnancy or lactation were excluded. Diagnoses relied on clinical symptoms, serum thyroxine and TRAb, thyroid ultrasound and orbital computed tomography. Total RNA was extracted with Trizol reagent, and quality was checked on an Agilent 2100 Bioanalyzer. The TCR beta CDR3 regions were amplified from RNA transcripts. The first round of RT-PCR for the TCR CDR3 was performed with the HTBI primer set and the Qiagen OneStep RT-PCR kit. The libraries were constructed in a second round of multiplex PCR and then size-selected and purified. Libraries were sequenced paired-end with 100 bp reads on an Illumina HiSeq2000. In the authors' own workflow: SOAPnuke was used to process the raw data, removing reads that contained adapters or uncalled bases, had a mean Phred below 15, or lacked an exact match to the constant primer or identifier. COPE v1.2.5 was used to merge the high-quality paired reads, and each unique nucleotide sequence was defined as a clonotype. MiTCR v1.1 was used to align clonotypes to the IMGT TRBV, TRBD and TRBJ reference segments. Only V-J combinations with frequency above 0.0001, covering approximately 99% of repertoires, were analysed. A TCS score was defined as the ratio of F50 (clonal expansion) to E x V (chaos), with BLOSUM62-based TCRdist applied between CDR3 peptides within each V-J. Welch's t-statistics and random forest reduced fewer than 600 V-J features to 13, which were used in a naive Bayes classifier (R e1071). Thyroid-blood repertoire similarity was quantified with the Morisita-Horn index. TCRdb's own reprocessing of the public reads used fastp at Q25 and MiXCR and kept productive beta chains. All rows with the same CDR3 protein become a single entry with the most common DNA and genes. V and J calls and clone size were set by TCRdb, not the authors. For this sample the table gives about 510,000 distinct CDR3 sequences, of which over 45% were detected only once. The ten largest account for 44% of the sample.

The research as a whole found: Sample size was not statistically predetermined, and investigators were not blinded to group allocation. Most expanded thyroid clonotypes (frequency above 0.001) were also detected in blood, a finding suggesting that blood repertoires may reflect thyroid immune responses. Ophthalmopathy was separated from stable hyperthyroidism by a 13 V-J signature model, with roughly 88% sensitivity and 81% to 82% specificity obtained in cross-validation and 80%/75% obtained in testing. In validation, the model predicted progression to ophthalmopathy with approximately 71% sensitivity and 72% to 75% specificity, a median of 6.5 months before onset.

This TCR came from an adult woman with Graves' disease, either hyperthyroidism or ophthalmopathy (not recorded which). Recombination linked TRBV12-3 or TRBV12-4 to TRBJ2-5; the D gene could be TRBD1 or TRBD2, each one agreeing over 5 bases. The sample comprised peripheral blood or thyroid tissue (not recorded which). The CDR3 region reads CASSLWGNQETQYF. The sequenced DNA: TGTGCCAGCAGTTTATGGGGGAACCAAGAGACCCAGTACTTC.